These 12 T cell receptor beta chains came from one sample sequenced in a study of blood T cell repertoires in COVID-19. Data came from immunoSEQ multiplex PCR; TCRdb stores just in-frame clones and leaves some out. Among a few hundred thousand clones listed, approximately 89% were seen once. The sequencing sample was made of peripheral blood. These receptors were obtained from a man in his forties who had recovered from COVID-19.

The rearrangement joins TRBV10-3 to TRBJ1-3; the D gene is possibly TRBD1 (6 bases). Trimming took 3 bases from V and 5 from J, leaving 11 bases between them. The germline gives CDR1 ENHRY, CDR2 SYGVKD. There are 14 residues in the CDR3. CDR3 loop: CAISEGRGRNTIYF. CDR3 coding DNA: TGTGCCATCAGTGAAGGCAGGGGCCGAAACACCATATATTTT.

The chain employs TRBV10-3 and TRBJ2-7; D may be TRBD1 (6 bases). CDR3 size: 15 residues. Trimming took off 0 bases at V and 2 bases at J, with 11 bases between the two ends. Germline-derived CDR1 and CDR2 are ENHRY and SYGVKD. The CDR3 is CAISESLTGPYEQYF. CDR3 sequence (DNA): TGTGCCATCAGTGAGTCCCTGACAGGACCCTACGAGCAGTACTTC.

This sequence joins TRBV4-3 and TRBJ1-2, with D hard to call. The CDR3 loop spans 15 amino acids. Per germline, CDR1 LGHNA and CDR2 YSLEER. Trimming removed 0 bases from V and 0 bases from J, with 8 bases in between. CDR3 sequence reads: CASSQDQITNYGYTF. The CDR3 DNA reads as TGCGCCAGCAGCCAAGATCAGATTACTAACTATGGCTACACCTTC.

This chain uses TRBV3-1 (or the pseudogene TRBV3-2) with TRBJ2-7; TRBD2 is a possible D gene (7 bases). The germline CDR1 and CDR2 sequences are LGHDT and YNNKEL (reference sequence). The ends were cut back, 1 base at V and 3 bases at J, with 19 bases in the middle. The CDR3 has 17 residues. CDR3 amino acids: CASSQAPGLGGFYEQYF. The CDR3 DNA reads TGTGCCAGCAGCCAAGCACCCGGACTAGGGGGTTTCTACGAGCAGTACTTC.

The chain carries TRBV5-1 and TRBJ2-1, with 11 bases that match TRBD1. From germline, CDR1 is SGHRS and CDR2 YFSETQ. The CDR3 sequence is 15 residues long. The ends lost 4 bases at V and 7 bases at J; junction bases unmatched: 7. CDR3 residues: CASSHSGTGGNEQFF. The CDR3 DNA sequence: TGCGCCAGCAGCCATTCCGGGACAGGGGGGAATGAGCAGTTCTTC.

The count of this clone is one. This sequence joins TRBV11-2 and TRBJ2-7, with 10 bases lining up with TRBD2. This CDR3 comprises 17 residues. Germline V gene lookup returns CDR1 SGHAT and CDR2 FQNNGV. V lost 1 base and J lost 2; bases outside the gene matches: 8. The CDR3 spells CASSLVAGGLPPYEQYF. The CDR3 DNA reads TGTGCCAGCAGCTTAGTAGCGGGAGGCCTCCCTCCCTACGAGCAGTACTTC.

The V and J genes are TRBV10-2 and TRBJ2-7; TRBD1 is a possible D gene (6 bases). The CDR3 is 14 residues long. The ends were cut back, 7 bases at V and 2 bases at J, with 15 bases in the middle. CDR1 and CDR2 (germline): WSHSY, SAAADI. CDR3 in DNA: TGCGCCAGCACACGACCCGGGACAACCTACGAGCAGTACTTC. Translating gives CASTRPGTTYEQYF.

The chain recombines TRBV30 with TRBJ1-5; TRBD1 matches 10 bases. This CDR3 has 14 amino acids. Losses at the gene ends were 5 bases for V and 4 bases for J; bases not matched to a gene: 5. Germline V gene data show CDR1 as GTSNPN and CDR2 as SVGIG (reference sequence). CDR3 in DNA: TGTGCCTGGGATTGGGGACAGGGGAATCAGCCCCAGCATTTT. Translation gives CAWDWGQGNQPQHF.

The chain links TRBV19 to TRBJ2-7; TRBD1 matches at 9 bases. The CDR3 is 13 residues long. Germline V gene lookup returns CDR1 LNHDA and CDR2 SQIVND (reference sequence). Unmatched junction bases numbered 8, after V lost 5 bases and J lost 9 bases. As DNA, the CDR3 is TGTGCCAGTAGTCTTGACAGGGGGTTCGGGCAGTACTTC. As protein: CASSLDRGFGQYF.

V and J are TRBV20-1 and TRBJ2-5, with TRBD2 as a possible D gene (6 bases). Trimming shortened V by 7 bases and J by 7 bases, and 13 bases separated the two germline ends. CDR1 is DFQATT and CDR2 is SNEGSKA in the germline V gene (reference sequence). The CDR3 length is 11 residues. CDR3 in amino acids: CSGDSLGTQYF. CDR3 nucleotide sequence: TGCAGTGGGGACTCCCTCGGGACCCAGTACTTC.

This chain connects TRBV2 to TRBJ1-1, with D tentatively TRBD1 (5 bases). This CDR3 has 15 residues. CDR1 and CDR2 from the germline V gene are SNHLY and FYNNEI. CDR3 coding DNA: TGTACAACTAGGGCCAGGGCGGGATTGACCACTGAAGCTTTCTTT. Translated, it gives CTTRARAGLTTEAFF.

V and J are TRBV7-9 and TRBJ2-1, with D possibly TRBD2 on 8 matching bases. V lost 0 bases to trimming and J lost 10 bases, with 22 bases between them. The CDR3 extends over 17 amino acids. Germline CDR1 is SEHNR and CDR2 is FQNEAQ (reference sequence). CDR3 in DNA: TGTGCCAGCAGCTTAGCGAAGGGGGCTGTAAGCGGGGGAGAGCAGTTCTTC. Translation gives CASSLAKGAVSGGEQFF.